Below are 22 T cell receptor beta chains sequenced from a single sample in a study of blood T cell repertoires in COVID-19. Sequencing used immunoSEQ multiplex PCR; TCRdb keeps in-frame clones, though not all of them. Altogether tens of thousands of clones are present, roughly 90% being singletons, with the ten largest covering about 3.8%. Sequencing was carried out using peripheral blood. These receptor sequences come from a human donor in a cohort sampled during active COVID-19.

The chain recombines TRBV12-3 or TRBV12-4 with TRBJ2-5; perhaps TRBD2 as D (6 bases). The V end lost 6 bases, the J end lost 1 base, and 9 bases lay between the germline ends. CDR3 size: 13 residues. CDR3 DNA: TGTGCCAGCAGGACGGGAGTCCAAGAGACCCAGTACTTC. Its protein product is CASRTGVQETQYF.

V gene TRBV4-2 combines with J gene TRBJ2-7, with 8 nucleotides matching TRBD2. Trimming at V came to 2 bases and at J to 3 bases, leaving 6 bases not matched to a gene. The CDR3 contains 15 residues. Germline values: CDR1 LGHNA, CDR2 YNFKEQ. The DNA of the CDR3 is TGTGCCAGCAGCCAACCCTCGGGAGGGAGCTACGAGCAGTACTTC. Encoded protein: CASSQPSGGSYEQYF.

The V gene is TRBV9, the J gene TRBJ1-6; D ambiguous. Germline V gene lookup returns CDR1 SGDLS and CDR2 YYNGEE. Trimming shortened V by 4 bases and J by 5 bases, and 10 bases separated the two germline ends. This CDR3 is built from 14 residues. This CDR3 reads CASSLDGDNSPLHF. DNA for the CDR3: TGTGCCAGCAGCCTCGACGGGGATAATTCACCCCTCCACTTT.

CDR3 sequence: CASSARDRPYEQYF. CDR3 nucleotide sequence: TGTGCCAGCAGTGCTCGGGACAGACCCTACGAGCAGTACTTC. This chain uses TRBV2 with TRBJ2-7; TRBD1 agrees at 7 bases. This CDR3 is built from 14 residues. V gave up 4 bases and J gave up 2 bases; unmatched junction bases: 5. The germline V gene has CDR1 SNHLY and CDR2 FYNNEI.

The chain joins TRBV10-3 to TRBJ2-7; 10 nucleotides agree with TRBD2. The J segment lost 4 bases and the V segment lost 0 bases, leaving 9 bases of the junction unmatched. The germline V gene has CDR1 ENHRY and CDR2 SYGVKD. The CDR3 totals 17 residues. The CDR3 here is CAISESVSGGSRYEQYF. CDR3 sequence (DNA): TGTGCCATCAGTGAGTCGGTTAGCGGGGGGTCAAGATACGAGCAGTACTTC.

The chain links TRBV30 to TRBJ1-6; D unresolved. There are 14 residues in the CDR3. The V and J ends lost 0 bases and 5 bases respectively, with 8 bases between them. Germline CDR1 GTSNPN, CDR2 SVGIG (reference sequence). The CDR3, as DNA: TGTGCCTGGAGTGTAAGATCGGATAATTCACCCCTCCACTTT. Translated, it gives CAWSVRSDNSPLHF.

This clone is a singleton in its sample. The chain is built from TRBV29-1 and TRBJ1-2; D unclear. From germline, CDR1 is SQVTM and CDR2 ANQGSEA. The V end was cut by 1 base, the J end by 7 bases, with 22 bases between. The CDR3 totals 16 residues. CDR3 DNA: TGCAGCGTTGAAGCAGGACGGGGTGTTAGGACGGCTGGCTACACCTTC. It yields the protein CSVEAGRGVRTAGYTF.

V gene TRBV10-1 combines with J gene TRBJ2-7; TRBD2 matches 8 bases. Germline lookup yields CDR1 WNHNN and CDR2 SYGVQD (reference sequence). The length of the CDR3 is 15 residues. Trimming cost V 5 bases and J 7 bases; bases outside gene matches: 13. CDR3 nucleotide sequence: TGCGCCAGCAGTACCGGGAGGGCTGGCGGGGGGGAGCAGTACTTC. This codes for CASSTGRAGGGEQYF.

The chain employs TRBV2 and TRBJ2-3; no reliable D call. Trimming removed 6 bases from V and 3 bases from J, with 7 bases in between. Germline assignment: CDR1 SNHLY and CDR2 FYNNEI. This CDR3 region has 12 residues. For the CDR3, the DNA is TGTGCCAGCAGAGACTTAACAGATACGCAGTATTTT. Its translation is CASRDLTDTQYF.

Here the CDR3 DNA reads TGTGCCAGCTCGTCCTCCCGCGGAGATACGCAGTATTTT. This gives the protein CASSSSRGDTQYF. The chain carries TRBV18 and TRBJ2-3, with D hard to call. Trimming removed 6 bases at V and 5 bases at J, with 12 bases between. Germline CDR1 is KGHSH and CDR2 is LQKENI. The CDR3 contains 13 residues. The variable domain in full, completed from reference TRBV18 and TRBJ2-3, reads NAGVMQNPRHLVRRRGQEARLRCSPMKGHSHVYWYRQLPEEGLKFMVYLQKENIIDESGMPKERFSAEFPKEGPSILRIQQVVRGDSAAYFCASSSSRGDTQYFGPGTRLTVL.

V usage is TRBV5-4 and J usage is TRBJ2-6; TRBD1 matches at 7 bases. This CDR3 contains 15 residues. The V gene's germline CDR1 is SGHNT and CDR2 YYREEE (reference sequence). V lost 4 bases to trimming and J lost 2 bases; unmatched junction nucleotides: 3. The CDR3: CASSGTGAGANVLTF. The CDR3 DNA follows: TGTGCCAGCAGCGGAACAGGGGCTGGGGCCAACGTCCTGACTTTC.

V is TRBV18 and J is TRBJ2-5, with 9 bases aligning to TRBD2. The V segment lost 8 bases and the J segment 4 bases; nucleotides outside the gene matches: 20. The CDR3 has 18 residues. Per germline, CDR1 KGHSH and CDR2 LQKENI. CDR3 DNA sequence: TGTGCCAGCCCAAAGGAAGCACTAGCGGGCGTGCAGGCAGAGACCCAGTACTTC. Encoded protein: CASPKEALAGVQAETQYF.

The DNA for the CDR3 is TGTGCCAGCAGCTTGGCCCCGACAGGGAGCTCCTATAATTCACCCCTCCACTTT. Encoded protein: CASSLAPTGSSYNSPLHF. V and J are TRBV5-6 and TRBJ1-6; TRBD1 matches at 7 bases. The ends lost 0 bases at V and 0 bases at J; junction bases unmatched: 6. Germline V lookup: CDR1 SGHDT, CDR2 YYEEEE. The CDR3 has 18 residues.

V and J are TRBV3-1 (or the pseudogene TRBV3-2) and TRBJ2-1; 8 bases align to TRBD2. The V gene end was trimmed by 0 bases and the J gene end by 4 bases; junction bases not matched to a gene: 20. The CDR3 has 21 residues. The germline CDR1 and CDR2 sequences are LGHDT and YNNKEL (reference sequence). The CDR3 region is CASSQDDVGQGERERYNEQFF. CDR3 DNA: TGTGCCAGCAGCCAAGATGACGTGGGGCAGGGTGAGCGGGAGAGGTACAATGAGCAGTTCTTC.

This clone was counted a single time. The J gene is TRBJ2-7, the V gene TRBV6-5; 9 bases agree with TRBD2. The CDR3 is made up of 16 amino acids. J gave up 0 bases and V 0 bases, and 3 bases lay outside the gene matches. Germline V gene sequence: CDR1 MNHEY, CDR2 SVGAGI. The CDR3 loop reads CASSYSASGTSYEQYF. The CDR3 DNA follows: TGTGCCAGCAGTTACTCTGCTAGCGGGACCTCCTACGAGCAGTACTTC.

The CDR3 spells CASSYGGVAYEQYF. In nucleotides, the CDR3 is TGTGCCAGCAGTTACGGCGGGGTAGCCTACGAGCAGTACTTC. The gene calls are TRBV6-2 or TRBV6-3 and TRBJ2-7; a possible D gene is TRBD2 (6 bases). CDR1 and CDR2 (germline): MNHEY, SVGEGT. V lost 2 bases to trimming and J lost 2 bases, with 10 bases between them. The CDR3 extends over 14 amino acids.

This chain connects TRBV10-2 to TRBJ2-2; D remains ambiguous. The CDR3 has 10 residues. Germline assignment: CDR1 WSHSY and CDR2 SAAADI. Deletions cut 8 bases from V and 8 bases from J, with 6 bases between. DNA of the CDR3: TGCGCCAGCGGAGTGGGGGAGCTGTTTTTT. Translation: CASGVGELFF.

The chain uses TRBV10-2 and TRBJ1-1; 7 nucleotides match TRBD1. The V gene's germline CDR1 is WSHSY and CDR2 SAAADI. Germline trimming cut 5 bases from V and 4 bases from J; bases unmatched to any gene: 4. This CDR3 is 13 amino acids long. This CDR3 is CASSFDRATEAFF. The CDR3 coding sequence is TGCGCCAGCAGTTTTGACAGGGCCACTGAAGCTTTCTTT.

In this sample, this clone turned up once. The chain recombines TRBV3-1 (or the pseudogene TRBV3-2) with TRBJ2-3, with 11 bases identical to TRBD2. The CDR3 has 19 residues. Germline lookup yields CDR1 LGHDT and CDR2 YNNKEL (reference sequence). Trimming at V came to 0 bases and at J to 4 bases, leaving 12 bases not matched to a gene. CDR3: CASSQDSPGLAGGSDTQYF. The CDR3 DNA reads TGTGCCAGCAGCCAAGATTCCCCGGGTCTAGCGGGGGGATCAGATACGCAGTATTTT.

V and J are TRBV5-1 and TRBJ1-6; D might be TRBD1 (6 bases). This CDR3 has 14 amino acids. V dropped 3 bases and J dropped 7 bases, with 11 bases sitting between them. Germline CDR1 SGHRS, CDR2 YFSETQ. Written as DNA, the CDR3 is TGCGCCAGCAGCTCAGGACAGAGCAATTCACCCCTCCACTTT. This codes for CASSSGQSNSPLHF.

This clone was recorded once. The chain couples TRBV23-1 to TRBJ2-7, with 11 bases lining up with TRBD2. TRBV23-1 is reported as an ORF; its role is uncertain. The length of the CDR3 is 16 residues. The V segment lost 3 bases and the J segment 6 bases; nucleotides outside the gene matches: 10. CDR3 DNA: TGCGCCAGCAGTCACCCGGATCGACTAGCGGGACGCGAGCAGTACTTC. Its translation: CASSHPDRLAGREQYF.

V and J are TRBV6-2 or TRBV6-3 and TRBJ2-3; 8 positions match TRBD1. The CDR3 consists of 17 residues. Per the germline V gene, CDR1 is MNHEY and CDR2 is SVGEGT. V lost 5 bases to trimming and J lost 2 bases; unmatched junction nucleotides: 12. The CDR3 protein is CASSQNLGTGYTDTQYF. For the CDR3, the DNA is TGTGCCAGCAGTCAAAATCTCGGGACAGGCTACACAGATACGCAGTATTTT.